This T cell receptor beta chain was profiled in a study of cytomegalovirus exposure and HLA in healthy donors. Primers for the PCR totalled 60 Vbeta and 13 Jbeta. Profiling relied on immunoSEQ multiplex PCR, and the TCRdb table lists in-frame clones only, not all of them. The repertoire holds approximately 53,000 clones, around 73% seen once, with 2.7% in the top ten. Germline CDR1 DFQATT, CDR2 SNEGSKA (reference sequence). This CDR3 has 11 residues. Between the trimmed V and J ends, which lost 6 bases and 7 bases, there was a span of 12 bases. The chain links TRBV20-1 to TRBJ1-2; tentative D call: TRBD1 (5 bases). The receptor was derived from a woman in her thirties or forties in good health and CMV-seropositive. What was sequenced was PBMCs. CDR3 DNA: TGCAGTGCAGGGGCCGGGGGTGGCTACACCTTC. Amino acids: CSAGAGGGYTF.